This TCR beta chain comes out of a study of blood T cell repertoires in COVID-19. Cohort 3 donors counted as recovered after two negative PCRs, clearance, or resolved symptoms. Assay used: immunoSEQ multiplex PCR; TCRdb lists only in-frame clones, some missing. The data contain hundreds of thousands of clones, around nine tenths of them singletons. There are 16 residues in the CDR3. The germline V gene encodes CDR1 SEHNR and CDR2 FQNEAQ (reference sequence). V shed 3 bases and J 7 bases; nucleotides not matched to a gene: 10. The count of this clone is one. The origin of this receptor is a woman aged 50 to 65 who had recovered from COVID-19. The sample was PBMCs or T cells enriched from blood (not recorded which). The V gene is TRBV7-9, the J gene TRBJ1-4; 8 bases agree with TRBD1. CDR3 residues: CASSFYTGGDREKLFF. The CDR3 coding sequence is TGTGCCAGCAGCTTTTATACAGGGGGGGATCGTGAAAAACTGTTTTTT.